This entry concerns a single T cell receptor (beta chain). Its target is not known. The study reverse transcribed the entire isolated RNA, so it sequenced expressed TCRB transcripts. Produced via immunoSEQ multiplex PCR; TCRdb's table is partial and in-frame only. This table holds 350,000 to 400,000 clones, around 12% found once. The data were obtained in a study of beta chain features in type 1 diabetes. Regarding the study as a whole: Lower insertion and higher deletion counts appeared at VDJ junctions in type 1 diabetes patients. Among all four CD4+ subsets, Type 1 diabetes patients had TCRB CDR3s that were moderately but significantly shorter.

Per donor, one heparinised blood draw averaged about 116 mL. CD4+ cells of the naive, central memory, regulatory and stem cell-like memory types were sorted via CD45RO/CCR7/CD25/CD127/CD95/CD27. The origin of this receptor is a woman between 18 and 29 years old with type 1 diabetes. Source material: naive CD4+ T cells from blood.

CDR3 in DNA: TGCGCCAGCGGAAGCGGGCAGGGGGCCGCAGATACGCAGTATTTT. It is translated as CASGSGQGAADTQYF. V usage is TRBV4-1 and J usage is TRBJ2-3, with 8 bases that match TRBD1. The length of the CDR3 is 15 residues. The germline gives CDR1 MGHRA, CDR2 YSYEKL. J lost 4 bases, V lost 8 bases, and 11 bases had no gene match.